This TCR beta chain was identified during a study of cytomegalovirus exposure and HLA in healthy donors. Findings and caveats of the study: Association of a missense DCLRE1C variant with TCR beta V- and J-gene trimming was reported in a later analysis. Cytomegalovirus association was listed for roughly 160 TCR beta chains.

The PCR was carried out with 60 Vbeta primers and 13 Jbeta primers. Sequenced by immunoSEQ multiplex PCR; TCRdb stores in-frame clones only, minus some. Its listing shows 95,000 to 150,000 clones. In germline, CDR1 is SGHRS, CDR2 YFSETQ. With 4 bases removed from V and 3 bases from J, the gap between germline ends came to 16 bases. CDR3 size: 15 residues. A note on this clone: Antigen specificity is unknown.

This receptor was obtained from a man aged 18 to 35 in good health and CMV-seronegative. The sample comprised PBMCs. This chain joins TRBV5-1 and TRBJ1-1; D unresolved. CDR3 bases: TGCGCCAGCAGCACCGGACGACCGGAGGACACTGAAGCTTTCTTT. It specifies CASSTGRPEDTEAFF.